This T cell receptor beta chain was profiled in a study of T-cell memory formation after mild COVID-19 (dated by TCRdb to 2020 to 2023). Regarding the study in general: Most TCR sequence clusters were specific to one of the two donors. In two donors, T-cell clones that expanded and contracted after mild COVID-19 were followed by sequencing TCRalpha and TCRbeta repertoires longitudinally. Two young, previously healthy adult volunteers, one female and one male, were included in the cohort. Results the study describes overall, beyond this receptor: Contracting CD4+ clones appeared mostly in the CM and EM memory subsets, whereas CD8+ clones were enriched in EMRA. Clones contracting from day 15 to 85 had balanced CD4/CD8 phenotypes, while a second wave expanding from day 15 to 37 was biased towards CD4+. Only two mild cases were covered in the study, and larger cohorts including severe cases with pre-infection samples were considered necessary. SARS-CoV-2 specificity of the second-wave clones peaking on day 37 was not confirmed. Some responding clones were found in pre-infection memory, which suggests that pre-existing cross-reactive memory T cells took part in the SARS-CoV-2 response.

This clonotype was recorded a few times. Its antigen is not yet known. No base quality information exists; no much larger clone differs at one position. Sequencing relied on an Illumina NovaSeq 6000. TCRalpha and TCRbeta cDNA libraries were constructed by 5'RACE with constant-segment primers, with sample barcodes and unique molecular identifiers being introduced. RNA was extracted from every sample with Trizol reagent. Library amplification was performed in two PCR steps, and a second sample barcode and Illumina TruSeq adapters were introduced in the second step. Libraries were sequenced on an Illumina NovaSeq with 2 x 150 bp paired-end reads. Per the source publication's procedure: Reads were demultiplexed and collapsed into UMI-guided consensus sequences with migec v1.2.7. With mixcr v2.1.11, UMI consensuses were aligned to TRA and TRB V and J templates and assembled into clonotypes. Expanded or contracted clonotypes were those called significant by both edgeR and NoisET, with noise models trained on biological replicates. For edgeR calls, the thresholds were a false discovery rate-adjusted p below 0.01 and a log2 fold-change of 1. As an exploratory analysis of dynamics, PCA with hierarchical clustering was applied to max-normalized trajectories of the 1000 most abundant clonotypes. Separately sequenced CD4+ and CD8+ repertoires were used to assign the CD4 or CD8 phenotype of responding clones. Using fastp at Q25 and MiXCR, TCRdb reprocessed the public reads and kept productive beta chains. Merged by CDR3 protein, the rows form single entries marked with the most common genes and DNA. TCRdb, not the original authors, processed these V and J calls. The table for this sample lists approximately 340,000 distinct CDR3 sequences; about a sixth of them were counted only once. About a fifth of the sample comes from the top ten.

There are 13 amino acids in the CDR3, from cysteine to phenylalanine inclusive. Only the CDR3 part of the read is kept: 39 bases, read in frame from the first base. As encoded in the germline V gene (reference sequence), CDR1 is MNHEY while CDR2 is SMNVEV. A distance of 16 bases separates the germline ends of V and J, which lose 8 bases and 5 bases respectively. Ficoll-Paque density gradient centrifugation was used to isolate PBMCs. The specimen sequenced was PBMCs or a T cell subset sorted from them (not recorded which). The clonotype was recovered from a man aged 18 to 35 who had mild COVID-19 (a few samples of this study predate the infection). The sample titles of this study are shuffled in the database, so cell type and time point are left out; the donor was told from shared clones. The chain is assembled from TRBV27 and TRBJ2-7, with a tentative D gene TRBD2 over 6 matching bases. DNA sequence: TGTGCCAGCTCGAGCGGCGGGGCACACGAGCAGTACTTC. It is translated as CASSSGGAHEQYF.